This T cell receptor (beta chain) was sequenced for a study of PD-1 blockade in mismatch repair-deficient tumors. Across the study: All were previously treated, progressing patients with eleven to twelve mismatch repair-deficient cancer types. Points from the study as a whole: Rapid post-treatment expansion, then contraction, generally preceding radiologic response, marked tumor-resident clones.

This table comes from immunoSEQ multiplex PCR, and its TCRdb copy is limited to in-frame clones, with some not included. The sample includes 49,000 or so clones, more than 65% seen only once; the top ten take roughly 8%. This clone was seen a handful of times. Its antigen is unidentified. Germline V lookup: CDR1 SQVTM, CDR2 ANQGSEA. The germline V and J ends were trimmed by 4 bases and 4 bases, with 11 bases remaining between them. This CDR3 region has 13 residues. Every patient had mismatch repair deficiency by PCR or immunohistochemistry. The chain combines TRBV29-1 with TRBJ1-5; no firm D call. The specimen was peripheral blood, collected roughly 21 weeks after starting pembrolizumab. The receptor was isolated from an adult with mismatch repair-deficient cancer. CDR3 sequence reads: CSVARGFNQPQHF. CDR3 DNA sequence: TGCAGCGTTGCGAGAGGGTTTAATCAGCCCCAGCATTTT.